A selection of T cell receptor beta chains follows, all from one sample in a study of PD-L1 blockade in urothelial cancer. Generated by immunoSEQ multiplex PCR, the TCRdb table keeps only in-frame clones and is missing some. The data contain about 17,000 clones, roughly 87% of them singletons. Material: PBMCs, obtained around atezolizumab (anti-PD-L1) treatment. These receptors all come from a man aged 50-60 years with urothelial cancer. The CDR3 runs from the conserved cysteine through the conserved F or W. The D gene is left open where the match is weak. Clone size, where shown, is once, few, many, or a class for clones that have expanded.

size: .; J: TRBJ1-2; V: TRBV4-1; D: TRBD1; DNA: TGCGCCAGCAGCCACGGTCCGGGACAGGCTAACTATGGCTACACCTTC; CDR3: CASSHGPGQANYGYTF
size: .; J: TRBJ2-7; V: TRBV11-2; D: TRBD2; DNA: TGTGCCAGCAGCTTAGGGGGACTAGCGGGAAGTCGGTACTTC; CDR3: CASSLGGLAGSRYF
size: .; J: TRBJ2-1; V: TRBV19; D: TRBD2; DNA: TGTGCCAGTAGTATACAGCGGGGGGGCCCTAATGAGCAGTTCTTC; CDR3: CASSIQRGGPNEQFF
size: .; J: TRBJ2-1; V: TRBV5-6; D: TRBD2; DNA: TGTGCCAGCAGCTGGAAGCGGGGGGGCTTAAATGAGCAGTTCTTC; CDR3: CASSWKRGGLNEQFF
size: few; J: TRBJ2-7; V: TRBV2; D: TRBD1; DNA: TGTGCCACCAGACAGGGGTTCGACTACGAGCAGTACTTC; CDR3: CATRQGFDYEQYF
size: few; J: TRBJ1-2; V: TRBV5-1; D: .; DNA: TGCGCCAGCAGCCCTATAGACAGCAACTATGGCTACACCTTC; CDR3: CASSPIDSNYGYTF
size: .; J: TRBJ2-7; V: TRBV10-1; D: TRBD1; DNA: TGCGCCAGCAGTGACCCCGGGACAGGATTTGGGCAGTACTTC; CDR3: CASSDPGTGFGQYF
size: .; J: TRBJ2-1; V: TRBV7-9; D: TRBD2; DNA: TGTGCCAGCAGCTTAGCCGCGGGAGAATCGCTCTTC; CDR3: CASSLAAGESLF
size: .; J: TRBJ1-3; V: TRBV27; D: .; DNA: TGTGCCAGCAGTTTGTCCTTTTCTGGAAACACCATATATTTT; CDR3: CASSLSFSGNTIYF
size: .; J: TRBJ2-1; V: TRBV4-3; D: .; DNA: TGCGCCAGCAGCCAAGAGGGCCAGGGGACAAACAATGAGCAGTTCTTC; CDR3: CASSQEGQGTNNEQFF
size: .; J: TRBJ1-1; V: TRBV10-3; D: .; DNA: TGTGCCATCAGAAAGGCAGGGGAGAACACTGAAGCTTTCTTT; CDR3: CAIRKAGENTEAFF
size: .; J: TRBJ2-1; V: TRBV4-3; D: TRBD1; DNA: TGCGCCAGCCAAAACTGGGGAAGTGCGACAGGGGGAGAAGTTGATGAGCAGTTCTTC; CDR3: CASQNWGSATGGEVDEQFF